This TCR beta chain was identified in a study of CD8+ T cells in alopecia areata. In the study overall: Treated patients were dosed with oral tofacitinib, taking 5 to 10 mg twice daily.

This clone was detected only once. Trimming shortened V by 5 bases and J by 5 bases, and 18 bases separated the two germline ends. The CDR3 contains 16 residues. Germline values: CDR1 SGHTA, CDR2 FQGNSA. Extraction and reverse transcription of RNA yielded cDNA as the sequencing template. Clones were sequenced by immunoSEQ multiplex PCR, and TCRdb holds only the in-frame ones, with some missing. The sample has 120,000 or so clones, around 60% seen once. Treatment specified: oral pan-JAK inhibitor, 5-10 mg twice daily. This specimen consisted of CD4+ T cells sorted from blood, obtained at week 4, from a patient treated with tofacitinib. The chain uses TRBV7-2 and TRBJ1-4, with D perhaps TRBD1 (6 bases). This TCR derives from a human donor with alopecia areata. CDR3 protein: CASSAEGGRGNEKLFF. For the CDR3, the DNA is TGTGCCAGCAGCGCCGAGGGGGGCAGGGGCAATGAAAAACTGTTTTTT. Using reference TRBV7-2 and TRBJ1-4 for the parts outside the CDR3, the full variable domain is GAGVSQSPSNKVTEKGKDVELRCDPISGHTALYWYRQSLGQGLEFLIYFQGNSAPDKSGLPSDRFSAERTGGSVSTLTIQRTQQEDSAVYLCASSAEGGRGNEKLFFGSGTQLSVL.